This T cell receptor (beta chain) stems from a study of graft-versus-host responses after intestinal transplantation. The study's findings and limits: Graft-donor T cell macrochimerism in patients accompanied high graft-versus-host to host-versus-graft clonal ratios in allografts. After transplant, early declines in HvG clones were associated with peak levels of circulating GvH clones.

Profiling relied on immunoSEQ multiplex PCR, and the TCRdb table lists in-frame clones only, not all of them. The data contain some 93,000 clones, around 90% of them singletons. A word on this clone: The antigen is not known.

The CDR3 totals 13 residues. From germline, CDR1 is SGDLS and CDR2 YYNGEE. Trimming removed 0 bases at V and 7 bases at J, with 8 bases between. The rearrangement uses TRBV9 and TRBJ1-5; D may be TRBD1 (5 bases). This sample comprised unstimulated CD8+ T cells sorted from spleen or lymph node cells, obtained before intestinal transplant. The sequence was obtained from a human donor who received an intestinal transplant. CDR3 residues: CASSVEGKQPQHF. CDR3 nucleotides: TGTGCCAGCAGCGTAGAGGGGAAACAGCCCCAGCATTTT.